This T cell receptor beta chain was captured in a study of cytomegalovirus exposure and HLA in healthy donors. Study context: Some 77 million unique TCRs from HLA-typed donors were held in an early release of data. Study-wide results and caveats: TCR beta sequences numbering about 17,000 were associated with HLA alleles at 0.05 false discovery rate in a later analysis. Among CMV-associated TCR beta chains, most appeared HLA-restricted in a later analysis. Listed as cytomegalovirus-associated were over 150 TCR beta chains.

The PCR employed 60 Vbeta primers together with 13 Jbeta primers. Libraries were prepared by immunoSEQ multiplex PCR; TCRdb keeps only in-frame clonotypes and omits some of them. The sample contains around 200,000 clones, almost 70% of which appear only once. A word on this clone: Its antigen remains unidentified.

Between the trimmed V and J ends, which lost 4 bases and 6 bases, there was a span of 10 bases. CDR3 length: 12 amino acids. CDR1 is SGHTA, CDR2 FQGNSA, per germline. The chain is built from TRBV7-2 and TRBJ2-7; no clear D gene. The sample comprised PBMCs. This receptor was taken from a man aged 40-49 years in good health and CMV-seropositive. Here the CDR3 DNA reads TGTGCCAGCAGCTCTTCAACGGGCGAGCAGTACTTC. It is translated as CASSSSTGEQYF.